Listed below are T cell receptor beta chains from one sample, sequenced in a study of sequential checkpoint blockade in melanoma. The data were produced by immunoSEQ multiplex PCR, yet TCRdb's version contains in-frame clones alone and is incomplete. The sample lists around 16,000 clones, 85% to 95% occurring once. Here the sequenced sample was CD8+ T cells sorted from blood (inferred from file names), taken from a patient given nivolumab and ipilimumab in sequence. The receptors come from a human donor with melanoma. The CDR3 runs from the conserved cysteine through the conserved F or W. The order of the fields is CDR3 length, clone size, D gene, V gene, J gene, CDR3 protein, CDR3 DNA. The D gene is left open where the match is weak. Size tells how often a clone was seen (once, few, many) or the class of an expanded clone, and some rows leave it out.

CDR3 length: 13
clone size: NA
D gene: NA
V gene: TRBV7-2
J gene: TRBJ1-1
CDR3 protein: CASSLGRNTEAFF
CDR3 DNA: TGTGCCAGCAGCTTAGGCAGGAACACTGAAGCTTTCTTT

CDR3 length: 13
clone size: NA
D gene: NA
V gene: TRBV7-9
J gene: TRBJ2-7
CDR3 protein: CASSGLYGYEQYF
CDR3 DNA: TGTGCCAGCAGCGGACTCTATGGCTACGAGCAGTACTTC

CDR3 length: 13
clone size: once
D gene: NA
V gene: TRBV28
J gene: TRBJ2-7
CDR3 protein: CASSLSDNYEQYF
CDR3 DNA: TGTGCCAGCAGTTTATCGGACAACTACGAGCAGTACTTC

CDR3 length: 14
clone size: NA
D gene: NA
V gene: TRBV27
J gene: TRBJ1-2
CDR3 protein: CASTPSTGSYGYTF
CDR3 DNA: TGTGCCAGCACCCCATCGACAGGAAGCTATGGCTACACCTTC

CDR3 length: 15
clone size: few
D gene: TRBD2
V gene: TRBV10-3
J gene: TRBJ2-7
CDR3 protein: CASSLAGGPVYEQYF
CDR3 DNA: TGTGCCAGCAGTCTAGCGGGAGGGCCGGTCTACGAGCAGTACTTC

CDR3 length: 15
clone size: NA
D gene: NA
V gene: TRBV23-1
J gene: TRBJ1-5
CDR3 protein: CATSIRTETYQPQHF
CDR3 DNA: TGCGCCACCTCAATTCGGACAGAGACCTATCAGCCCCAGCATTTT

CDR3 length: 14
clone size: NA
D gene: TRBD1
V gene: TRBV9
J gene: TRBJ1-5
CDR3 protein: CASSATGGNQPQHF
CDR3 DNA: TGTGCCAGCAGCGCTACAGGGGGCAATCAGCCCCAGCATTTT

CDR3 length: 15
clone size: few
D gene: NA
V gene: TRBV4-3
J gene: TRBJ1-4
CDR3 protein: CASSQGNRDGEKLFF
CDR3 DNA: TGCGCCAGCAGCCAAGGGAACAGGGATGGAGAAAAACTGTTTTTT

CDR3 length: 14
clone size: NA
D gene: TRBD1
V gene: TRBV19
J gene: TRBJ1-2
CDR3 protein: CASSRDRHPYGYTF
CDR3 DNA: TGTGCCAGTAGTAGGGACAGGCATCCCTATGGCTACACCTTC

CDR3 length: 12
clone size: few
D gene: NA
V gene: TRBV9
J gene: TRBJ1-1
CDR3 protein: CASSGMEPEAFF
CDR3 DNA: TGTGCCAGCAGCGGAATGGAGCCTGAAGCTTTCTTT

CDR3 length: 19
clone size: NA
D gene: TRBD2
V gene: TRBV28
J gene: TRBJ2-7
CDR3 protein: CASSYPGLAGSTLIYEQYF
CDR3 DNA: TGTGCCAGCAGTTACCCGGGACTAGCGGGATCCACCCTTATATACGAGCAGTACTTC

CDR3 length: 15
clone size: NA
D gene: NA
V gene: TRBV6-6
J gene: TRBJ2-1
CDR3 protein: CASSFTPNSYNEQFF
CDR3 DNA: TGTGCCAGCAGTTTCACTCCTAATTCCTACAATGAGCAGTTCTTC

CDR3 length: 15
clone size: few
D gene: TRBD1
V gene: TRBV2
J gene: TRBJ2-7
CDR3 protein: CASSEIPGGNYEQYF
CDR3 DNA: TGTGCCAGCAGTGAAATTCCAGGGGGAAACTACGAGCAGTACTTC

CDR3 length: 15
clone size: NA
D gene: TRBD2
V gene: TRBV4-3
J gene: TRBJ2-7
CDR3 protein: CASSLGGGLKGEQYF
CDR3 DNA: TGCGCCAGCAGCCTTGGGGGAGGGTTAAAAGGCGAGCAGTACTTC

CDR3 length: 14
clone size: NA
D gene: NA
V gene: TRBV2
J gene: TRBJ1-1
CDR3 protein: CASSELAPNTEAFF
CDR3 DNA: TGTGCCAGCAGTGAATTGGCACCGAACACTGAAGCTTTCTTT

CDR3 length: 15
clone size: NA
D gene: TRBD2
V gene: TRBV7-8
J gene: TRBJ2-7
CDR3 protein: CASSLLAGKTYEQYF
CDR3 DNA: TGTGCCAGCAGCTTACTAGCGGGCAAAACCTACGAGCAGTACTTC

CDR3 length: 12
clone size: NA
D gene: NA
V gene: TRBV19
J gene: TRBJ1-2
CDR3 protein: CASSIPQEGYTF
CDR3 DNA: TGTGCCAGTAGTATACCACAGGAGGGCTACACCTTC

CDR3 length: 13
clone size: few
D gene: NA
V gene: TRBV7-9
J gene: TRBJ1-1
CDR3 protein: CASRWDTNTEAFF
CDR3 DNA: TGTGCCAGCAGATGGGACACCAACACTGAAGCTTTCTTT

CDR3 length: 15
clone size: NA
D gene: TRBD2
V gene: TRBV27
J gene: TRBJ2-7
CDR3 protein: CASSLGGGISYEQYF
CDR3 DNA: TGTGCCAGCAGTTTAGGGGGGGGAATCTCCTACGAGCAGTACTTC

CDR3 length: 15
clone size: NA
D gene: NA
V gene: TRBV9
J gene: TRBJ1-1
CDR3 protein: CASSSYGQMNTEAFF
CDR3 DNA: TGTGCCAGCAGCTCGTACGGACAAATGAACACTGAAGCTTTCTTT

CDR3 length: 16
clone size: NA
D gene: TRBD2
V gene: TRBV5-4
J gene: TRBJ2-1
CDR3 protein: CASSLGLAGVSDEQFF
CDR3 DNA: TGTGCCAGCAGCTTGGGCCTAGCGGGAGTCTCCGATGAGCAGTTCTTC

CDR3 length: 14
clone size: NA
D gene: TRBD1
V gene: TRBV7-6
J gene: TRBJ2-7
CDR3 protein: CASSDRGLPYEQYF
CDR3 DNA: TGTGCCAGCAGCGACAGGGGGCTTCCCTACGAGCAGTACTTC

CDR3 length: 15
clone size: NA
D gene: TRBD1
V gene: TRBV19
J gene: TRBJ1-6
CDR3 protein: CASSVYRGDNSPLHF
CDR3 DNA: TGTGCCAGTAGTGTATACAGGGGCGACAATTCACCCCTCCACTTT

CDR3 length: 13
clone size: few
D gene: NA
V gene: TRBV9
J gene: TRBJ1-1
CDR3 protein: CASSPGMNTEAFF
CDR3 DNA: TGTGCCAGCAGCCCAGGGATGAACACTGAAGCTTTCTTT

CDR3 length: 14
clone size: NA
D gene: TRBD1
V gene: TRBV6-5
J gene: TRBJ2-7
CDR3 protein: CASSFGTGGYEQYF
CDR3 DNA: TGTGCCAGCAGTTTCGGGACAGGGGGCTACGAGCAGTACTTC

CDR3 length: 12
clone size: NA
D gene: NA
V gene: TRBV5-6
J gene: TRBJ2-7
CDR3 protein: CASSLQSYEQYF
CDR3 DNA: TGTGCCAGCAGCTTGCAGTCCTACGAGCAGTACTTC

CDR3 length: 11
clone size: NA
D gene: NA
V gene: TRBV9
J gene: TRBJ2-2
CDR3 protein: CASSSPGELFF
CDR3 DNA: TGTGCCAGCAGCTCCCCTGGGGAGCTGTTTTTT

CDR3 length: 14
clone size: NA
D gene: TRBD1
V gene: TRBV6-4
J gene: TRBJ1-6
CDR3 protein: CASSPTGAVSPLHF
CDR3 DNA: TGTGCCAGCAGCCCGACAGGGGCCGTTTCACCCCTCCACTTT

CDR3 length: 14
clone size: NA
D gene: NA
V gene: TRBV6-5
J gene: TRBJ1-4
CDR3 protein: CASSYSGQNEKLFF
CDR3 DNA: TGTGCCAGCAGTTACTCGGGGCAGAATGAAAAACTGTTTTTT

CDR3 length: 15
clone size: NA
D gene: TRBD1
V gene: TRBV7-3
J gene: TRBJ1-3
CDR3 protein: CASSCDRVSGNTIYF
CDR3 DNA: TGTGCCAGCAGTTGCGACAGGGTTTCTGGAAACACCATATATTTT

CDR3 length: 16
clone size: NA
D gene: TRBD2
V gene: TRBV7-8
J gene: TRBJ2-7
CDR3 protein: CASSLGLWGGNYEQYF
CDR3 DNA: TGTGCCAGCAGCTTAGGCCTCTGGGGGGGTAACTACGAGCAGTACTTC

CDR3 length: 13
clone size: few
D gene: NA
V gene: TRBV29-1
J gene: TRBJ1-1
CDR3 protein: CSVGLGGDTEAFF
CDR3 DNA: TGCAGCGTTGGCCTCGGAGGGGACACTGAAGCTTTCTTT

CDR3 length: 12
clone size: NA
D gene: TRBD1
V gene: TRBV7-9
J gene: TRBJ2-7
CDR3 protein: CASSSGTGKQYF
CDR3 DNA: TGTGCCAGCAGCTCCGGGACAGGGAAGCAGTACTTC

CDR3 length: 15
clone size: NA
D gene: NA
V gene: TRBV9
J gene: TRBJ1-2
CDR3 protein: CASSVDREWYEGYTF
CDR3 DNA: TGTGCCAGCAGCGTAGACAGGGAGTGGTATGAAGGCTACACCTTC

CDR3 length: 14
clone size: NA
D gene: NA
V gene: TRBV5-6
J gene: TRBJ1-2
CDR3 protein: CASSLGAGRYGYTF
CDR3 DNA: TGTGCCAGCAGCTTGGGAGCAGGGCGGTATGGCTACACCTTC

CDR3 length: 15
clone size: once
D gene: NA
V gene: TRBV19
J gene: TRBJ1-2
CDR3 protein: CASSISSLTNYGYTF
CDR3 DNA: TGTGCCAGTAGTATTAGCAGCCTAACTAACTATGGCTACACCTTC

CDR3 length: 12
clone size: NA
D gene: TRBD1
V gene: TRBV5-4
J gene: TRBJ2-7
CDR3 protein: CASSSTGAEQYF
CDR3 DNA: TGTGCCAGCAGCTCGACAGGGGCCGAGCAGTACTTC

CDR3 length: 15
clone size: once
D gene: NA
V gene: TRBV5-4
J gene: TRBJ1-1
CDR3 protein: CASSPDDSLNTEAFF
CDR3 DNA: TGTGCCAGCAGTCCAGATGACAGCCTGAACACTGAAGCTTTCTTT

CDR3 length: 15
clone size: once
D gene: NA
V gene: TRBV7-3
J gene: TRBJ1-1
CDR3 protein: CASSLSDSHNTEAFF
CDR3 DNA: TGTGCCAGCAGCTTATCGGACAGCCATAACACTGAAGCTTTCTTT

CDR3 length: 15
clone size: NA
D gene: NA
V gene: TRBV2
J gene: TRBJ2-7
CDR3 protein: CARLQPREGDYEQYF
CDR3 DNA: TGTGCCAGACTACAACCCCGAGAGGGGGACTACGAGCAGTACTTC

CDR3 length: 14
clone size: NA
D gene: NA
V gene: TRBV9
J gene: TRBJ1-1
CDR3 protein: CASSAPGQLGEAFF
CDR3 DNA: TGTGCCAGCAGCGCCCCGGGACAACTAGGTGAAGCTTTCTTT

CDR3 length: 17
clone size: NA
D gene: NA
V gene: TRBV19
J gene: TRBJ1-5
CDR3 protein: CASSTNPGTYSNQPQHF
CDR3 DNA: TGTGCCAGTAGTACTAATCCCGGGACTTATAGCAATCAGCCCCAGCATTTT

CDR3 length: 19
clone size: NA
D gene: NA
V gene: TRBV12-5
J gene: TRBJ1-1
CDR3 protein: CASRRGHQGRPKMNTEAFF
CDR3 DNA: TGTGCTAGTCGTCGGGGACACCAGGGACGCCCGAAGATGAACACTGAAGCTTTCTTT

CDR3 length: 14
clone size: NA
D gene: NA
V gene: TRBV28
J gene: TRBJ1-3
CDR3 protein: CASKELLSGNTIYF
CDR3 DNA: TGTGCCAGCAAAGAGCTCCTCTCTGGAAACACCATATATTTT

CDR3 length: 15
clone size: NA
D gene: NA
V gene: TRBV9
J gene: TRBJ1-4
CDR3 protein: CASSVAGATNEKLFF
CDR3 DNA: TGTGCCAGCAGCGTAGCGGGGGCAACTAATGAAAAACTGTTTTTT

CDR3 length: 15
clone size: few
D gene: NA
V gene: TRBV4-2
J gene: TRBJ1-4
CDR3 protein: CASSQVEGAAEKLFF
CDR3 DNA: TGTGCCAGCAGCCAAGTCGAGGGAGCCGCGGAAAAACTGTTTTTT

CDR3 length: 15
clone size: NA
D gene: NA
V gene: TRBV7-8
J gene: TRBJ2-7
CDR3 protein: CATQEGEASGLRQYF
CDR3 DNA: TGTGCCACCCAGGAGGGGGAAGCTAGCGGATTAAGGCAGTACTTC

CDR3 length: 15
clone size: NA
D gene: TRBD2
V gene: TRBV19
J gene: TRBJ2-7
CDR3 protein: CASSIEISGRDEQYF
CDR3 DNA: TGTGCCAGTAGTATAGAAATTAGCGGGAGGGACGAGCAGTACTTC

CDR3 length: 14
clone size: few
D gene: NA
V gene: TRBV4-1
J gene: TRBJ2-7
CDR3 protein: CASSMEGAVMEQYF
CDR3 DNA: TGCGCCAGCAGCATGGAGGGTGCGGTAATGGAGCAGTACTTC

CDR3 length: 15
clone size: NA
D gene: NA
V gene: TRBV5-6
J gene: TRBJ1-1
CDR3 protein: CASSFGTGGSTEAFF
CDR3 DNA: TGTGCCAGCAGCTTTGGGACGGGAGGGAGCACTGAAGCTTTCTTT

CDR3 length: 14
clone size: NA
D gene: TRBD2
V gene: TRBV5-1
J gene: TRBJ2-7
CDR3 protein: CASSPGLAGYEQYF
CDR3 DNA: TGCGCCAGCAGCCCCGGACTAGCGGGTTACGAGCAGTACTTC